This T cell receptor (beta chain) emerged from a study of T cell changes during pregnancy in multiple sclerosis. Using immunoSEQ multiplex PCR, the repertoire was profiled, and TCRdb retains in-frame clones only, with some absent. The top ten clones hold less than 1.5% of a sample with roughly 48,000 clones, over 75% of them seen once. The germline gives CDR1 GTSNPN, CDR2 SVGIG (reference sequence). Trimming removed 1 base at V and 3 bases at J, with 18 bases between. The CDR3 length is 16 residues. Specimen: CD4+ T cells from peripheral blood mononuclear cells, collected in the second trimester of pregnancy. The TCR was taken from a female donor with multiple sclerosis, enrolled in a pregnancy study. This chain links TRBV30 with TRBJ1-2; D call uncertain. The CDR3: CAWSDSSTASHYGYTF. The CDR3 DNA sequence: TGTGCCTGGAGTGATTCGAGTACCGCCTCCCACTATGGCTACACCTTC.